The present entry profiles one TCR beta chain with its context. The target antigen is unknown. RNA in amounts of about 0.5 to 1 ug was reverse transcribed with random hexamers. An immunoSEQ multiplex PCR amplified TCR beta CDR3 over 54 Vbeta and 13 Jbeta. TCRdb recomputed calls from the immunoSEQ multiplex PCR reads with MiXCR, one row per CDR3 protein. The repertoire includes approximately 80,000 distinct CDR3 sequences, approximately 94% of them detected once, and 0.52% sits in the top ten. The data were obtained in a study of CD8 T cells in Susac syndrome. General study points: Clonal expansion of Susac CD8+ cells peaked in TEMRA cells, and it also peaked in active patients.

Negative isolation was used for CD8+ and CD4+ T cells, and FACS enrichment was applied to TEMRA cells. Per the germline V gene, CDR1 is LGHNT and CDR2 is FRNRAP. There are 12 residues in the CDR3. V lost 0 bases and J lost 8, with 4 bases in between. The chain combines TRBV12-5 with TRBJ2-2; D is unclear. The clonotype was recovered from a human donor with Susac syndrome. The sequenced sample was CD8+ T cells from PBMCs. CDR3 nucleotides: TGTGCTAGTGGTTTGGTTGGGGGGGAGCTGTTTTTT. Its protein is CASGLVGGELFF.